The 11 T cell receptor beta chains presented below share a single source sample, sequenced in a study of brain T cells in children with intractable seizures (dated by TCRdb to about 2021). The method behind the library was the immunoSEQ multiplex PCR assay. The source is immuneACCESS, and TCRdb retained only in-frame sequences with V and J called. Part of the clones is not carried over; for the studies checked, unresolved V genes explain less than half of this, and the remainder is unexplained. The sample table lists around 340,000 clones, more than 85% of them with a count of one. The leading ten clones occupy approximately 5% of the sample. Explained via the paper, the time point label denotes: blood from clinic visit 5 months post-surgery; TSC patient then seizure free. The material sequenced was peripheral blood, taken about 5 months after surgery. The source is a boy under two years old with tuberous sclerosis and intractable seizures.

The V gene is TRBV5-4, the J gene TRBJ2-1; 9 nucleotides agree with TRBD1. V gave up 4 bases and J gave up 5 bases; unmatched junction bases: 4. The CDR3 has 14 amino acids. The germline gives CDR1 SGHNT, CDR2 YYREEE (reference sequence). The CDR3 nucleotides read TGTGCCAGCAGCCTGGGGACAGGGAACAATGAGCAGTTCTTC. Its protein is CASSLGTGNNEQFF. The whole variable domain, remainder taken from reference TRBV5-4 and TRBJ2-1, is ETGVTQSPTHLIKTRGQQVTLRCSSQSGHNTVSWYQQALGQGPQFIFQYYREEENGRGNFPPRFSGLQFPNYSSELNVNALELDDSALYLCASSLGTGNNEQFFGPGTRLTVL.

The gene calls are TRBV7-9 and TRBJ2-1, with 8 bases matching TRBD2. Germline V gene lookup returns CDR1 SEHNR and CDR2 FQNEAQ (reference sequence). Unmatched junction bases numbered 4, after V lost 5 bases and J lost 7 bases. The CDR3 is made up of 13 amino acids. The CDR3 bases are TGTGCCAGCAGCGCTATAGCGGGAAATGAGCAGTTCTTC. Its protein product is CASSAIAGNEQFF.

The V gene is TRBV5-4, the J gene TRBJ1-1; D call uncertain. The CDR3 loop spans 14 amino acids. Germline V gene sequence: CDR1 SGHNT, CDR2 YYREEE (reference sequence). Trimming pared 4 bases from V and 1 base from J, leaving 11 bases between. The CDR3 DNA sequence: TGTGCCAGCAGCCCCTGGCAGAAGAACACTGAAGCTTTCTTT. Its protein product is CASSPWQKNTEAFF.

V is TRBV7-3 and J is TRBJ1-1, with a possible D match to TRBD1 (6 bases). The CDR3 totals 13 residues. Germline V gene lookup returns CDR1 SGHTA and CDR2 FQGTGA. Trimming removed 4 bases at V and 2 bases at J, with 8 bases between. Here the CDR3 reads CASSSDSNTEAFF. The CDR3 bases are TGTGCCAGCAGCTCGGACAGCAACACTGAAGCTTTCTTT.

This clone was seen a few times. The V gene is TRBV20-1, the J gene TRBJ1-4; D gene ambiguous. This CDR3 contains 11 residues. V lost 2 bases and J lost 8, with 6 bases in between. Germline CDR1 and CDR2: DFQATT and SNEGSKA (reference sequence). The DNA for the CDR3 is TGCAGTGCTAGAAAACAGGAAAAACTGTTTTTT. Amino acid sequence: CSARKQEKLFF.

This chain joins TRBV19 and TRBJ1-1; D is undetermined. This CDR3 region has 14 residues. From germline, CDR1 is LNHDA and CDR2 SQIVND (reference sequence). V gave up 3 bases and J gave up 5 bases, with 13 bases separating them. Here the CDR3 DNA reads TGTGCCAGTAGTATTGACGGGGTTGAGACTGAAGCTTTCTTT. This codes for CASSIDGVETEAFF.

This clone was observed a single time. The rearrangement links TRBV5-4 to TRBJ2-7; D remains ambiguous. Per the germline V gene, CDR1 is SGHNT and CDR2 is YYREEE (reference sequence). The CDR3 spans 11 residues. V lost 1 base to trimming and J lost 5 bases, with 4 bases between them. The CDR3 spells CASSLRNEQYF. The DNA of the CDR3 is TGTGCCAGCAGCTTGAGGAACGAGCAGTACTTC.

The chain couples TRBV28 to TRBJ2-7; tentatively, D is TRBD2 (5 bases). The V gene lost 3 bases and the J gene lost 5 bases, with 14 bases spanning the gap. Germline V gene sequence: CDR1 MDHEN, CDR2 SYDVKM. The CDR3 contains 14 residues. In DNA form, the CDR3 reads TGTGCCAGCAGTTTCCGGCTAGCAGAGGACGAGCAGTACTTC. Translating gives CASSFRLAEDEQYF.

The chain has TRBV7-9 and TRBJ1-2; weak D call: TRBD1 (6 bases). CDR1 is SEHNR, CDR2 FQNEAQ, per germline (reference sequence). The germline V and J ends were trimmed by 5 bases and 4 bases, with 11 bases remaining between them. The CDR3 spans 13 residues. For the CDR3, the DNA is TGTGCCAGCAGCGGAGGGGGACTCTATGGCTACACCTTC. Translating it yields CASSGGGLYGYTF.

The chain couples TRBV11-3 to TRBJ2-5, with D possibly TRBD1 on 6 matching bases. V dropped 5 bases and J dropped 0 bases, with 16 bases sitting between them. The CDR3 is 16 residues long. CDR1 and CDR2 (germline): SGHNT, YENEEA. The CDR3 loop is CASSRWEGGDQETQYF. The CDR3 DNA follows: TGTGCCAGCAGCCGGTGGGAAGGGGGAGACCAAGAGACCCAGTACTTC.

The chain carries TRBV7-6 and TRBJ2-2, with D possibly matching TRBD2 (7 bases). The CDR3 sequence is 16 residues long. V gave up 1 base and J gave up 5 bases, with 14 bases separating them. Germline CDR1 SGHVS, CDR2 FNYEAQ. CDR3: CASSLGGGELTGELFF. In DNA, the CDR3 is TGTGCCAGCAGCTTAGGAGGGGGGGAGTTAACCGGGGAGCTGTTTTTT.